A single sample gave rise to the 26 T cell receptor beta chains below, sequenced in a study of cytomegalovirus exposure and HLA in healthy donors. It was with 60 Vbeta and 13 Jbeta primers that the PCR ran. Some clones are missing from TCRdb's copy, which holds only in-frame ones; the method was immunoSEQ multiplex PCR. Among approximately 140,000 clones, more than 65% were seen once, and the ten largest hold roughly 2.6%. Sample: PBMCs. Receptors originate from a man in his forties or fifties in good health and CMV-seronegative.

In this sample, this clone turned up a few times. The chain uses TRBV6-1 and TRBJ2-3; TRBD2 aligns across 9 bases. The CDR3 is made up of 14 amino acids. Germline V gene data show CDR1 as MNHNS and CDR2 as SASEGT. Losses at the gene ends were 5 bases for V and 6 bases for J; bases not matched to a gene: 6. Written as DNA, the CDR3 is TGTGCCAGCAGTCTTAGCGGGGGTAGGGATACGCAGTATTTT. It specifies CASSLSGGRDTQYF.

J is TRBJ2-3 and V is TRBV4-3, with 9 bases aligning to TRBD2. Germline assignment: CDR1 LGHNA and CDR2 YSLEER. The CDR3 contains 17 residues. Losses at the gene ends were 4 bases for V and 6 bases for J; bases not matched to a gene: 14. The chain's CDR3 is CASSLRRGAGGPDTQYF. CDR3 bases: TGCGCCAGCAGCCTCCGTCGAGGGGCGGGGGGGCCTGATACGCAGTATTTT.

This chain joins TRBV2 and TRBJ1-6; a weak D match, TRBD1 (6 bases). The CDR3 contains 17 residues. Germline assignment: CDR1 SNHLY and CDR2 FYNNEI. The V end was cut by 6 bases, the J end by 7 bases, with 22 bases between. CDR3 in amino acids: CASRKRTRQAPNSPLHF. In DNA, the CDR3 is TGTGCCAGCAGAAAAAGGACTCGACAGGCCCCGAATTCACCCCTCCACTTT.

The J gene is TRBJ2-5, the V gene TRBV25-1, with no clear D. The DNA end favors TRBJ2-7, so the J call may be wrong. CDR3 length equals 14 residues. Per germline, CDR1 MGHDK and CDR2 SYGVNS. CDR3 nucleotides: TGTGCCAGCAGTGAATTCGGCGGCTCCTACGAGCAGTACTTC. It yields the protein CASSEFGGSYEQYF.

The rearrangement links TRBV30 to TRBJ1-1, with no clear D. This CDR3 contains 12 residues. The V gene's germline CDR1 is GTSNPN and CDR2 SVGIG (reference sequence). Trimming cost V 4 bases and J 11 bases, with 17 bases left between them. CDR3 in amino acids: CAWTQTEMAAFF. Here the CDR3 DNA reads TGTGCCTGGACCCAGACTGAAATGGCGGCTTTCTTT.

In this sample, this clone turned up a few times. V is TRBV10-3 and J is TRBJ1-4; possibly TRBD1 for D (6 bases). Trimming took 0 bases from V and 0 from J, leaving 8 bases between them. The CDR3 spans 16 residues. The V gene's germline CDR1 is ENHRY and CDR2 SYGVKD. CDR3 sequence: CAISESPGATNEKLFF. The CDR3 region has the DNA TGTGCCATCAGTGAGTCCCCAGGGGCAACTAATGAAAAACTGTTTTTT.

The rearrangement links TRBV29-1 to TRBJ1-2, with D perhaps matching TRBD1 (5 bases). CDR3 length: 13 amino acids. CDR1 SQVTM and CDR2 ANQGSEA come from the germline V gene. The DNA for the CDR3 is TGCAGTATTAGCCCCAGGGCTGGCTATGGCTACACCTTC. This encodes CSISPRAGYGYTF.

The rearrangement links TRBV19 to TRBJ2-7, with 7 bases fitting TRBD1. Germline trimming cut 10 bases from V and 2 bases from J; bases unmatched to any gene: 8. The CDR3 is 13 residues long. Germline loops: CDR1 LNHDA, CDR2 SQIVND (reference sequence). The CDR3 spells CATSPGTAYEQYF. The CDR3 coding sequence is TGTGCCACTTCTCCCGGGACAGCCTACGAGCAGTACTTC. Looking up the rest from reference TRBV19 and TRBJ2-7 gives the full variable domain: DGGITQSPKYLFRKEGQNVTLSCEQNLNHDAMYWYRQDPGQGLRLIYYSQIVNDFQKGDIAEGYSVSREKKESFPLTVTSAQKNPTAFYLCATSPGTAYEQYFGPGTRLTVT.

The chain is built from TRBV5-6 and TRBJ1-2; D gene unclear. Germline CDR1 is SGHDT and CDR2 is YYEEEE. The CDR3 totals 15 residues. The V end lost 1 base, the J end lost 0 bases, and 10 bases lay between the germline ends. CDR3 sequence reads: CASSLFPGTNYGYTF. The CDR3 bases are TGTGCCAGCAGCTTGTTCCCAGGAACTAACTATGGCTACACCTTC.

J is TRBJ2-4 and V is TRBV27; D not certain. Germline values: CDR1 MNHEY, CDR2 SMNVEV (reference sequence). The CDR3 runs to 14 residues. The germline V and J ends were trimmed by 4 bases and 0 bases, with 7 bases remaining between them. The CDR3 coding sequence is TGTGCCAGCAGTTCGAGGTTAGCCAAAAACATTCAGTACTTC. It encodes CASSSRLAKNIQYF.

This clone was counted a single time. One end of the junction does not line up with germline, which may come from a read error. This sequence joins TRBV19 and TRBJ2-2, with TRBD1 identical over 10 bases. CDR3 size: 14 residues. Germline-derived CDR1 and CDR2 are LNHDA and SQIVND (reference sequence). CDR3 DNA sequence: TGTGCCAGTACCGGGACAGGGGTCACCCGGGAGCTGTTTTTT. It is translated as CASTGTGVTRELFF. Looking up the rest from reference TRBV19 and TRBJ2-2 gives the full variable domain: DGGITQSPKYLFRKEGQNVTLSCEQNLNHDAMYWYRQDPGQGLRLIYYSQIVNDFQKGDIAEGYSVSREKKESFPLTVTSAQKNPTAFYLCASTGTGVTRELFFGEGSRLTVL.

In its sample, this clone was seen once. The rearrangement uses TRBV27 and TRBJ1-6, with D perhaps TRBD1 (5 bases). CDR1 is MNHEY, CDR2 SMNVEV, per germline (reference sequence). This CDR3 has 17 amino acids. V lost 3 bases to trimming and J lost 3 bases, with 15 bases between them. In DNA, the CDR3 is TGTGCCAGCAGTTTGACCAGGGTAGACCACTATAATTCACCCCTCCACTTT. Translated: CASSLTRVDHYNSPLHF.

V usage is TRBV10-1 and J usage is TRBJ1-2; D unclear. Looked up from germline, CDR1 is WNHNN and CDR2 is SYGVQD (reference sequence). Trimming removed 0 bases at V and 3 bases at J, with 5 bases between. CDR3 length: 13 amino acids. CDR3 in DNA: TGCGCCAGCAGTGAGTCCCCCGACTATGGCTACACCTTC. This sequence encodes CASSESPDYGYTF.

This clone was seen a few times. J is TRBJ2-7 and V is TRBV2; D remains ambiguous. This CDR3 has 13 amino acids. The V and J ends lost 2 bases and 3 bases respectively, with 8 bases between them. Germline CDR1 and CDR2: SNHLY and FYNNEI. The CDR3 is CASSERVVYEQYF. CDR3 DNA sequence: TGTGCCAGCAGTGAACGGGTGGTCTACGAGCAGTACTTC.

This CDR3 is CAWRGGRSSYNEQFF. The CDR3 DNA follows: TGTGCCTGGAGGGGAGGACGGAGCTCCTACAATGAGCAGTTCTTC. The V call is TRBV30, the J call TRBJ2-1; perhaps TRBD2 as D (6 bases). V shed 3 bases and J shed 0 bases, with 12 bases lying between them. The CDR3 totals 15 residues. Germline V gene lookup returns CDR1 GTSNPN and CDR2 SVGIG (reference sequence). The full variable domain, in which reference TRBV30 and TRBJ2-1 provide the parts outside the CDR3, is SQTIHQWPATLVQPVGSPLSLECTVEGTSNPNLYWYRQAAGRGLQLLFYSVGIGQISSEVPQNLSASRPQDRQFILSSKKLLLSDSGFYLCAWRGGRSSYNEQFFGPGTRLTVL.

The genes are TRBV5-1 and TRBJ1-6; D remains unclear. The CDR3 is 13 residues long. The ends were cut back, 8 bases at V and 7 bases at J, with 13 bases in the middle. Germline CDR1 is SGHRS and CDR2 is YFSETQ. CDR3 bases: TGCGCCAGTTCTCGCCTGACAAATTCACCCCTCCACTTT. Translating gives CASSRLTNSPLHF. Variable domain in full (rest from reference TRBV5-1 and TRBJ1-6): KAGVTQTPRYLIKTRGQQVTLSCSPISGHRSVSWYQQTPGQGLQFLFEYFSETQRNKGNFPGRFSGRQFSNSRSEMNVSTLELGDSALYLCASSRLTNSPLHFGNGTRLTVT.

V is TRBV18 and J is TRBJ2-1; 7 bases fit TRBD1. V shed 5 bases and J 10 bases; nucleotides not matched to a gene: 5. The CDR3 sequence is 12 residues long. Germline V CDR1 and CDR2: KGHSH, LQKENI. CDR3 amino acids: CASSAQGLEQFF. CDR3 nucleotide sequence: TGTGCCAGCTCAGCACAGGGGTTAGAGCAGTTCTTC. Using reference TRBV18 and TRBJ2-1 for the parts outside the CDR3, the full variable domain is NAGVMQNPRHLVRRRGQEARLRCSPMKGHSHVYWYRQLPEEGLKFMVYLQKENIIDESGMPKERFSAEFPKEGPSILRIQQVVRGDSAAYFCASSAQGLEQFFGPGTRLTVL.

The chain recombines TRBV4-1 with TRBJ1-2, with 8 bases fitting TRBD1. Germline loops: CDR1 MGHRA, CDR2 YSYEKL. The V gene end was trimmed by 1 base and the J gene end by 6 bases; junction bases not matched to a gene: 10. There are 16 residues in the CDR3. The DNA of the CDR3 is TGCGCCAGCAGCCAAGCACAGGGGGTGGGGACGGATGGCTACACCTTC. It specifies CASSQAQGVGTDGYTF.

The chain couples TRBV7-9 to TRBJ1-1; tentative D call: TRBD1 (5 bases). Deletions cut 5 bases from V and 1 base from J, with 11 bases between. This CDR3 spans 14 amino acids. Germline V gene lookup returns CDR1 SEHNR and CDR2 FQNEAQ (reference sequence). CDR3 DNA sequence: TGTGCCAGCAGCCCTAGGAGGGGGAACACTGAAGCTTTCTTT. Its translation is CASSPRRGNTEAFF.

The V and J genes are TRBV5-1 and TRBJ2-1; 7 nucleotides match TRBD1. Germline CDR1 is SGHRS and CDR2 is YFSETQ. Germline trimming cut 4 bases from V and 8 bases from J; bases unmatched to any gene: 3. The CDR3 sequence is 12 residues long. The CDR3 protein is CASSRDSHEQFF. CDR3 in DNA: TGCGCCAGCAGCAGGGACAGTCATGAGCAGTTCTTC. Full variable domain (outside the CDR3, taken from reference TRBV5-1 and TRBJ2-1): KAGVTQTPRYLIKTRGQQVTLSCSPISGHRSVSWYQQTPGQGLQFLFEYFSETQRNKGNFPGRFSGRQFSNSRSEMNVSTLELGDSALYLCASSRDSHEQFFGPGTRLTVL.

The J gene is TRBJ1-5, the V gene TRBV6-1; D is uncertain. Trimming cost V 4 bases and J 5 bases, with 12 bases left between them. Germline V gene lookup returns CDR1 MNHNS and CDR2 SASEGT. The CDR3 consists of 14 residues. In DNA, the CDR3 is TGTGCCAGCAGTGGACACGTTCTCGATCAGCCCCAGCATTTT. The encoded protein is CASSGHVLDQPQHF.

This chain connects TRBV21-1 to TRBJ1-6; the tabulated D call, TRBD1, remains unverified against the DNA. TRBV21-1 is a documented pseudogene. The CDR3 spans 15 residues. The CDR3 here is CASSKRQFPNSPLHF. In DNA form, the CDR3 reads TGTGCCAGCAGCAAAAGACAGTTCCCGAATTCACCCCTCCACTTT.

The chain links TRBV9 to TRBJ2-5, with 11 bases lining up with TRBD2. Germline V CDR1 and CDR2: SGDLS, YYNGEE. CDR3 length equals 15 residues. Trimming cost V 1 base and J 4 bases; bases outside gene matches: 3. DNA for the CDR3: TGTGCCAGCAGCGTAAATAGCGGGGGGGCAGAGACCCAGTACTTC. Translation: CASSVNSGGAETQYF.

This sequence joins TRBV4-1 and TRBJ1-5; 11 nucleotides match TRBD1. This CDR3 has 16 residues. With V trimmed by 3 bases and J by 3 bases, 4 bases remained unmatched. Germline V gene data show CDR1 as MGHRA and CDR2 as YSYEKL. CDR3 region: CASSHGTGGLNQPQHF. The CDR3 region has the DNA TGCGCCAGCAGCCACGGGACAGGGGGTCTCAATCAGCCCCAGCATTTT.

This chain links TRBV5-5 with TRBJ1-1, with 7 bases aligning to TRBD1. CDR3 size: 15 residues. The V and J ends lost 0 bases and 8 bases, in that order; junction bases with no gene match: 10. Per the germline V gene, CDR1 is SGHKS and CDR2 is YYEKEE (reference sequence). The CDR3 sequence is CASSLDVGGTAEAFF. In DNA, the CDR3 is TGTGCCAGCAGCTTGGACGTTGGCGGGACAGCGGAAGCTTTCTTT.

The chain has TRBV28 and TRBJ1-1, with D unclear. CDR1 is MDHEN and CDR2 is SYDVKM in the germline V gene. The CDR3 is made up of 14 amino acids. The germline V and J ends were trimmed by 3 bases and 1 base, with 9 bases remaining between them. CDR3 in amino acids: CASSFFRPNTEAFF. DNA for the CDR3: TGTGCCAGCAGTTTCTTCAGGCCGAACACTGAAGCTTTCTTT.